This T cell receptor beta chain comes out of a study of blood T cell repertoires in COVID-19. Study overall: From the United States, Italy and Spain came samples of acute and convalescent COVID-19. Sources were T cells, B-cell-depleted T cells, or PBMCs; the material itself was cDNA or gDNA.

CDR1 and CDR2 from the germline V gene are KGHSH and LQKENI. The CDR3 is 13 residues long. Trimming removed 0 bases from V and 4 bases from J, with 6 bases in between. Methods used by the authors: By means of reference gene primer amplification, nucleated cell counts were estimated. Assay used: immunoSEQ multiplex PCR; TCRdb lists only in-frame clones, some missing. That table supplies the V and J calls and clone size; D and trimming were determined from the DNA. The sample yields roughly 500,000 clones, approximately 92% seen once. Seattle patient enrollment occurred during active infection, with longitudinal follow-up thereafter.

Sample: peripheral blood. The TCR was taken from a man aged 18 to 30 with COVID-19, enrolled during active disease. The chain employs TRBV18 and TRBJ1-1; D gene unclear. The CDR3 reads CASSPPSGTEAFF. The CDR3 DNA sequence: TGTGCCAGCTCACCACCGTCCGGCACTGAAGCTTTCTTT. Using reference TRBV18 and TRBJ1-1 for the parts outside the CDR3, the full variable domain is NAGVMQNPRHLVRRRGQEARLRCSPMKGHSHVYWYRQLPEEGLKFMVYLQKENIIDESGMPKERFSAEFPKEGPSILRIQQVVRGDSAAYFCASSPPSGTEAFFGQGTRLTVV.